These T cell receptor beta chains were read from a single sample in a study of T cells in Graves' hyperthyroidism and ophthalmopathy. TCRdb analysed the multiplex PCR reads with MiXCR anew, one entry per CDR3 protein. The data contain 500,000 to 600,000 distinct CDR3 sequences, under 60% of them singletons. Material for sequencing was peripheral blood or thyroid tissue (not recorded which). The receptors here all came from a woman aged 18 to 35 with Graves' hyperthyroidism. Each CDR3 is given with its conserved first and last residue. The D gene is left open where the match is weak. Where a row states a size, it is once, few, many or the class of an expanded clone; other rows omit it.

v_gene: TRBV7-7; j_gene: TRBJ2-7; abundance: NA; d_gene: NA; CDR3nt: TGTGCCAGCAGCTTAGTACCCGGGAGCGGAAGAGCCTACGAGCAGTACTTC; CDR3aa: CASSLVPGSGRAYEQYF
v_gene: TRBV2; j_gene: TRBJ2-3; abundance: many; d_gene: NA; CDR3nt: TGTGCCAGCAGACGTACAGCAACCGATACGCAGTATTTT; CDR3aa: CASRRTATDTQYF
v_gene: TRBV5-6; j_gene: TRBJ2-7; abundance: many; d_gene: TRBD1; CDR3nt: TGTGCCAGCAGCTTCGGGACAGACTACGAGCAGTACTTC; CDR3aa: CASSFGTDYEQYF
v_gene: TRBV29-1; j_gene: TRBJ1-2; abundance: many; d_gene: NA; CDR3nt: TGCAGCGTTGAGAGTGCTAACTATGGCTACACCTTC; CDR3aa: CSVESANYGYTF
v_gene: TRBV5-1; j_gene: TRBJ2-7; abundance: many; d_gene: TRBD2; CDR3nt: TGCGCCAGCAGCAGTGGACTAGCGAACAACGAGCAGTACTTC; CDR3aa: CASSSGLANNEQYF
v_gene: TRBV19; j_gene: TRBJ2-2; abundance: many; d_gene: NA; CDR3nt: TGTGCCAGTAGTGGGATGGGGGCGAACACCGGGGAGCTGTTTTTT; CDR3aa: CASSGMGANTGELFF
v_gene: TRBV4-2; j_gene: TRBJ2-5; abundance: many; d_gene: NA; CDR3nt: TGTGCCAGCAGCCAATCTCGCTGGGAGACCCAGTACTTC; CDR3aa: CASSQSRWETQYF
v_gene: TRBV25-1; j_gene: TRBJ1-5; abundance: NA; d_gene: TRBD1; CDR3nt: TGTGCCAGCAGTGGGGGATGGACAGGGAGAGGCGGCAATCAGCCCCAGCATTTT; CDR3aa: CASSGGWTGRGGNQPQHF
v_gene: TRBV29-1; j_gene: TRBJ2-5; abundance: NA; d_gene: NA; CDR3nt: TGCAGCGTGTCCGGGAGTGGAGAGACCCAGTACTTC; CDR3aa: CSVSGSGETQYF
v_gene: TRBV4-1; j_gene: TRBJ1-6; abundance: many; d_gene: TRBD1; CDR3nt: TGCGCCAGCAGCCTTAACGGACAGGGTGGTTCACCCCTCCACTTT; CDR3aa: CASSLNGQGGSPLHF
v_gene: TRBV12-3/TRBV12-4; j_gene: TRBJ2-3; abundance: few; d_gene: NA; CDR3nt: TGTGCCAGCAGTTCCCAGACCCTGGGGACGCAGTATTTT; CDR3aa: CASSSQTLGTQYF
v_gene: TRBV19; j_gene: TRBJ1-4; abundance: NA; d_gene: NA; CDR3nt: TGTGCCAGTAGTCGACTAGTTGGCGAGCAGTACGGTGAAAAACTGTTTTTT; CDR3aa: CASSRLVGEQYGEKLFF
v_gene: TRBV12-3/TRBV12-4; j_gene: TRBJ1-5; abundance: many; d_gene: NA; CDR3nt: TGTGCCAGCAGTTTCGGGTCGACTAGCAATCAGCCCCAGCATTTT; CDR3aa: CASSFGSTSNQPQHF
v_gene: TRBV12-3/TRBV12-4; j_gene: TRBJ1-5; abundance: many; d_gene: NA; CDR3nt: TGTGCCAGCAGTTTTTCGGGCAGGGGAAGCAATCAGCCCCAGCATTTT; CDR3aa: CASSFSGRGSNQPQHF